These T cell receptor beta chains were read from a single sample in a study of blood T cell repertoires in COVID-19. This table comes from immunoSEQ multiplex PCR, and its TCRdb copy is limited to in-frame clones, with some not included. The profile shows about 140,000 clones, roughly 90% of them singletons. Material: peripheral blood. Receptor source: a human donor in a cohort sampled during active COVID-19. CDR3s include the opening cysteine and the closing phenylalanine or tryptophan. Size is omitted from some rows. Given values are once, few, many or a class for expanded clones.

clone_size: NA
cdr3_length: 15
v_call: TRBV27
cdr3_aa: CASSLSPGINTEAFF

clone_size: NA
cdr3_length: 16
v_call: TRBV7-3
cdr3_aa: CASSPRRDSSYNEQFF

clone_size: NA
cdr3_length: 14
v_call: TRBV7-3
cdr3_aa: CASRIGRGTGRLFF

clone_size: NA
cdr3_length: 12
v_call: TRBV3-1/TRBV3-2
cdr3_aa: CASSYRAYEQYF

clone_size: NA
cdr3_length: 15
v_call: TRBV7-8
cdr3_aa: CASSYLAGGSYEQYF

clone_size: NA
cdr3_length: 15
v_call: TRBV5-4
cdr3_aa: CASSLAVSGANVLTF

clone_size: once
cdr3_length: 13
v_call: TRBV6-5
cdr3_aa: CASRVGLSYEQYF

clone_size: NA
cdr3_length: 14
v_call: TRBV27
cdr3_aa: CASSLSQGNQPQHF

clone_size: NA
cdr3_length: 15
v_call: TRBV3-1/TRBV3-2
cdr3_aa: CASSYRGVSTDTQYF

clone_size: NA
cdr3_length: 15
v_call: TRBV7-3
cdr3_aa: CASSFVGAVGETQYF

clone_size: NA
cdr3_length: 17
v_call: TRBV5-1
cdr3_aa: CASSLVLAGVLQETQYF

clone_size: NA
cdr3_length: 15
v_call: TRBV6-1
cdr3_aa: CASSEVTGERNIQYF

clone_size: NA
cdr3_length: 14
v_call: TRBV5-6
cdr3_aa: CASSLAIAGGEQFF

clone_size: few
cdr3_length: 16
v_call: TRBV28
cdr3_aa: CASSLWSGEGNQPQHF

clone_size: NA
cdr3_length: 11
v_call: TRBV2
cdr3_aa: CASGREETQYF

clone_size: NA
cdr3_length: 15
v_call: TRBV2
cdr3_aa: CASSLGTGGYYGYTF

clone_size: NA
cdr3_length: 15
v_call: TRBV18
cdr3_aa: CASSETSGGVNEQFF

clone_size: NA
cdr3_length: 15
v_call: TRBV14
cdr3_aa: CASSWTTYSYNEQFF

clone_size: NA
cdr3_length: 14
v_call: TRBV4-1
cdr3_aa: CASSQVELKETQYF

clone_size: NA
cdr3_length: 15
v_call: TRBV18
cdr3_aa: CASSANWDRNEKLFF

clone_size: NA
cdr3_length: 14
v_call: TRBV11-2
cdr3_aa: CASSLLQGDDEQFF

clone_size: NA
cdr3_length: 17
v_call: TRBV9
cdr3_aa: CASSPTGTGWGTDTQYF

clone_size: NA
cdr3_length: 13
v_call: TRBV7-7
cdr3_aa: CASGGQFRGTQYF

clone_size: NA
cdr3_length: 16
v_call: TRBV4-1
cdr3_aa: CASSQTKTGEGYGYTF

clone_size: NA
cdr3_length: 12
v_call: TRBV2
cdr3_aa: CASRGTNEKLFF

clone_size: NA
cdr3_length: 16
v_call: TRBV9
cdr3_aa: CASSPAGAPKYNEQFF

clone_size: NA
cdr3_length: 17
v_call: TRBV3-1/TRBV3-2
cdr3_aa: CASSQENRGQGHYGYTF

clone_size: NA
cdr3_length: 14
v_call: TRBV18
cdr3_aa: CASSPVFLNTEAFF

clone_size: NA
cdr3_length: 17
v_call: TRBV5-1
cdr3_aa: CASSSQRLAGDGDTQYF

clone_size: NA
cdr3_length: 14
v_call: TRBV27
cdr3_aa: CASSSQGARYEQYF

clone_size: NA
cdr3_length: 15
v_call: TRBV9
cdr3_aa: CASSRTGSNYNEQFF

clone_size: NA
cdr3_length: 16
v_call: TRBV10-3
cdr3_aa: CAIRRQATEPNTEAFF

clone_size: NA
cdr3_length: 15
v_call: TRBV5-8
cdr3_aa: CASSSTGNEHQPQHF

clone_size: NA
cdr3_length: 14
v_call: TRBV6-5
cdr3_aa: CASSSRTGVEGYTF

clone_size: NA
cdr3_length: 14
v_call: TRBV4-3
cdr3_aa: CASSPIMPSTEAFF

clone_size: NA
cdr3_length: 15
v_call: TRBV28
cdr3_aa: CASSSPRGGRETQYF

clone_size: NA
cdr3_length: 17
v_call: TRBV9
cdr3_aa: CASSTGTSGGPYNEQFF

clone_size: once
cdr3_length: 16
v_call: TRBV9
cdr3_aa: CASSFSIGGSTDTQYF

clone_size: NA
cdr3_length: 16
v_call: TRBV5-8
cdr3_aa: CASSLEGTSGRETQYF

clone_size: NA
cdr3_length: 13
v_call: TRBV6-5
cdr3_aa: CASSYGGITEAFF

clone_size: NA
cdr3_length: 14
v_call: TRBV6-2/TRBV6-3
cdr3_aa: CASSRRGEHQPQHF

clone_size: NA
cdr3_length: 15
v_call: TRBV7-9
cdr3_aa: CASSWIADYDEKLFF

clone_size: NA
cdr3_length: 16
v_call: TRBV3-1/TRBV3-2
cdr3_aa: CASSQGLRGIGGEQFF

clone_size: NA
cdr3_length: 14
v_call: TRBV7-2
cdr3_aa: CASSSDRGDSPLHF